One and the same sample provided the 11 T cell receptor beta chains below, sequenced in a study of T-cell reconstitution after alpha-beta-depleted transplantation in children. Unique molecular identifiers featured in how the TCRbeta library was prepared. TCRdb called the PCR reads again in MiXCR, with one record for every CDR3 protein. The sample has about a million distinct CDR3 sequences, under 30% seen once. The sequencing used PBMCs, mostly from graft donor cells, collected 360 days after TCRalphabeta/CD19-depleted stem cell transplant. The receptors derive from a boy under three years old who had a stem cell transplant for SCID, so the T cells may come from the graft donor.

This clonotype was detected only a few times. The rearrangement joins TRBV29-1 to TRBJ2-7; TRBD1 agrees at 8 bases. The CDR3 spans 12 residues. J was trimmed by 5 bases and V by 6 bases; bases with no gene match: 6. Germline assignment: CDR1 SQVTM and CDR2 ANQGSEA. CDR3 region: CSVQKTGDEQYF. Written as DNA, the CDR3 is TGCAGCGTGCAGAAGACAGGGGACGAGCAGTACTTC.

The chain couples TRBV12-3 or TRBV12-4 to TRBJ1-5, with D possibly matching TRBD1 (6 bases). Trimming stripped 6 bases from V and 4 bases from J, with 19 bases between. This CDR3 has 16 amino acids. CDR3 sequence: CASSPRGTIQNQPQHF. DNA of the CDR3: TGTGCCAGCAGCCCGCGGGGGACAATCCAAAATCAGCCCCAGCATTTT.

The sample holds a few counts of this clonotype. The chain combines TRBV29-1 with TRBJ2-7, with 8 bases aligning to TRBD1. With 4 bases clipped from V and 7 bases from J, the junction kept 6 bases outside the gene matches. The length of the CDR3 is 12 residues. Germline V gene sequence: CDR1 SQVTM, CDR2 ANQGSEA. Here the CDR3 DNA reads TGCAGCGTTGGTACAGGGGGTCGAGAGCAGTACTTC. The encoded protein is CSVGTGGREQYF.

In this sample, this clonotype turned up once. J is TRBJ1-4 and V is TRBV4-1; D not resolved. CDR3 length: 15 amino acids. The V end lost 0 bases, the J end lost 5 bases, and 10 bases lay between the germline ends. Germline V lookup: CDR1 MGHRA, CDR2 YSYEKL. DNA of the CDR3: TGCGCCAGCAGCCAAGAGAAAGCGGCCAATGAAAAACTGTTTTTT. The encoded protein is CASSQEKAANEKLFF.

This clonotype was seen ten or more times. The gene calls are TRBV9 and TRBJ2-5; 9 nucleotides line up with TRBD2. Germline V gene data show CDR1 as SGDLS and CDR2 as YYNGEE. The CDR3 runs 17 residues. V lost 3 bases and J lost 0; bases outside the gene matches: 9. CDR3 loop: CASSGGHLAGHQETQYF. The CDR3 DNA sequence: TGTGCCAGCAGCGGGGGCCATCTAGCGGGGCACCAAGAGACCCAGTACTTC.

This clonotype appeared a few times. The genes are TRBV29-1 and TRBJ2-2; D remains unclear. Germline CDR1 SQVTM, CDR2 ANQGSEA. V lost 3 bases and J 0 bases, leaving 8 bases between the germline ends. This CDR3 region has 14 residues. CDR3: CSVEAAANTGELFF. The CDR3 bases are TGCAGCGTTGAGGCAGCCGCGAACACCGGGGAGCTGTTTTTT.

This clonotype showed up many times. The genes are TRBV20-1 and TRBJ1-1; perhaps TRBD1 as D (5 bases). The CDR3 is made up of 14 amino acids. The V end lost 5 bases, the J end lost 5 bases, and 18 bases lay between the germline ends. Germline loops: CDR1 DFQATT, CDR2 SNEGSKA (reference sequence). This CDR3 reads CSASGDGGETEAFF. DNA of the CDR3: TGCAGTGCTTCCGGCGACGGGGGGGAGACTGAAGCTTTCTTT.

The chain uses TRBV5-1 and TRBJ2-1; TRBD2 matches at 7 bases. The CDR3 spans 14 residues. The germline V gene has CDR1 SGHRS and CDR2 YFSETQ. V dropped 5 bases and J dropped 9; count of bases not matched to a gene: 11. CDR3 coding DNA: TGCGCCAGCAGAGGTGGGAGGGCGAGAGGTGAGCAGTTCTTC. Amino acids: CASRGGRARGEQFF.

Only a few counts were recorded for this clonotype. The J gene is TRBJ2-1, the V gene TRBV12-3 or TRBV12-4; 12 bases agree with TRBD2. V shed 7 bases, J shed 7 bases, and the junction held 11 bases outside the gene matches. CDR3 size: 16 residues. DNA of the CDR3: TGTGCCAGCATAGGTACTAGCGGGGGGCCGTATAATGAGCAGTTCTTC. This gives the protein CASIGTSGGPYNEQFF.

At least ten counts were recorded for this clonotype. The chain couples TRBV7-2 to TRBJ2-4; D gene ambiguous. Trimming cost V 1 base and J 6 bases, with 4 bases left between them. Germline V CDR1 and CDR2: SGHTA, FQGNSA. This CDR3 region has 12 residues. The CDR3 DNA sequence: TGTGCCAGCAGCTTAGGGGGAAACATTCAGTACTTC. It yields the protein CASSLGGNIQYF.

The chain combines TRBV5-1 with TRBJ2-3; possibly TRBD1 for D (6 bases). Per germline, CDR1 SGHRS and CDR2 YFSETQ. Trimming cost V 1 base and J 2 bases, with 17 bases left between them. CDR3 length: 17 amino acids. The CDR3 loop reads CASSLRRTGISTDTQYF. In nucleotides, the CDR3 is TGCGCCAGCAGCTTGCGCCGTACAGGGATCTCCACAGATACGCAGTATTTT.